A single sample is the source of the 4 T cell receptor beta chains below, sequenced in a study of T cells after yellow fever vaccination. Each CDR3 protein is one row after TCRdb ran MiXCR on the 5' RACE reads. The table records about 49,000 distinct CDR3 sequences, less than 9% of them present only once. The sequenced sample was CD8+ T cells sorted from PBMCs, obtained roughly 15 days after the first yellow fever vaccination. Receptors originate from a man aged 18 to 30 who received the YFV17D yellow fever vaccine.

This clonotype was detected many times. As DNA, the CDR3 is TGTGCCAGGGGGCTTGGGGTCAATGAGCAGTTCTTC. Its protein is CARGLGVNEQFF. The rearrangement uses TRBV28 and TRBJ2-1, with D possibly being TRBD1 (5 bases). The CDR3 covers 12 residues. V was trimmed by 9 bases and J by 6 bases, leaving 12 bases between them. Germline V lookup: CDR1 MDHEN, CDR2 SYDVKM.

V usage is TRBV9 and J usage is TRBJ2-7; D may be TRBD2 (5 bases). The germline V and J ends were trimmed by 0 bases and 7 bases, with 14 bases remaining between them. The CDR3 runs 14 residues. CDR1 and CDR2 from the germline V gene are SGDLS and YYNGEE. The chain's CDR3 is CASSVDYVSGEQYF. In DNA, the CDR3 is TGTGCCAGCAGCGTAGATTATGTCTCGGGAGAGCAGTACTTC.

This clonotype was recorded at least ten times. The chain couples TRBV7-2 to TRBJ1-2; unclear D gene. CDR3 length: 13 amino acids. Germline CDR1 and CDR2: SGHTA and FQGNSA. V was pared by 8 bases and J by 4 bases, with 14 bases between. The CDR3 coding sequence is TGTGCCAGCCGGGCGGAGGGCGCCTATGGCTACACCTTC. Its translation is CASRAEGAYGYTF.

This clonotype occurred once. This chain connects TRBV12-3 or TRBV12-4 to TRBJ2-2, with D perhaps being TRBD1 or TRBD2 (5 bases each). The CDR3 sequence is 19 residues long. The CDR3 DNA reads TGTACCATCAGTTTAACTCTGACCTTGGGGACGGTTAACACCGGGGAGCTGTTTTTT. It specifies CTISLTLTLGTVNTGELFF.